A single TCR beta chain is shown here with its context. No antigen is known for it. The data originate from a study of cytomegalovirus exposure and HLA in healthy donors. Whole-study findings and limits: The tendency of first-cohort TCR clusters to co-occur in the 90 to 150 validation repertoires was the finding of a later analysis. Associated with cytomegalovirus, according to the listing, were 170 or so TCR beta chains. In vitro testing confirmed a few CMV-associated chains as specific for CMV antigens.

TCRdb's table, derived via immunoSEQ multiplex PCR, lists solely in-frame clones and lacks some. The profile shows 200,000 to 250,000 clones, roughly 83% of them singletons. CDR1 MNHNS and CDR2 SASEGT come from the germline V gene. Trimming shortened V by 5 bases and J by 5 bases, and 3 bases separated the two germline ends. This CDR3 is built from 11 residues. Sequencing was done on a sample of PBMCs. The source is a woman in her 30s in good health and CMV-seropositive. This chain links TRBV6-1 with TRBJ1-4; D gene ambiguous. CDR3 in amino acids: CASSYNEKLFF. The CDR3 DNA is TGTGCCAGCAGTTACAATGAAAAACTGTTTTTT.